This T cell receptor (beta chain) came from a study of beta chain features in type 1 diabetes. Whole-study results and caveats: TCRB CDR3s were moderately but significantly shorter in Type 1 diabetes patients in all four CD4+ subsets.

The CDR3 spans 14 residues. Trimming at V came to 3 bases and at J to 8 bases, leaving 7 bases not matched to a gene. Germline V CDR1 and CDR2: KGHSH, LQKENI. Since all of the isolated RNA was reverse transcribed, expressed TCRB transcripts were what got sequenced. Naive, central memory and regulatory T cell samples came to a mean of about 4 million reads. The method was immunoSEQ multiplex PCR; TCRdb's version includes in-frame clones alone and lacks a portion of them. The sample carries 300,000 to 450,000 clones, roughly 12% recorded once. This clone occurred a few times. The antigen is undetermined.

This chain links TRBV18 with TRBJ1-5, with 7 bases matching TRBD1. The sequenced sample was naive CD4+ T cells from blood. The TCR originated in a young woman with type 1 diabetes. This chain's CDR3 is CASSPRTGQEPQHF. In DNA form, the CDR3 reads TGTGCCAGCTCACCTCGGACAGGCCAGGAGCCCCAGCATTTT.